The rows below give T cell receptor beta chains drawn from one sample of a study of blood T cell repertoires in COVID-19. TCRdb's table, derived via immunoSEQ multiplex PCR, lists solely in-frame clones and lacks some. The data contain 250,000 to 300,000 clones, roughly 88% of them singletons. Sequenced material: peripheral blood. The origin of the receptors is a woman between 65 and 79 years old with COVID-19, enrolled during active disease. Both conserved end residues are part of each CDR3. A D gene is named only where the DNA matches it firmly. Clone sizes are given selectively: once, few, many, or a class where the clone is expanded.

d_gene: -
len: 14
v_gene: TRBV19
j_gene: TRBJ1-6
abundance: -
CDR3nt: TGTGCCAGTAGTCGAGAGTGGAGCAATTCACCCCTCCACTTT
CDR3aa: CASSREWSNSPLHF

d_gene: -
len: 13
v_gene: TRBV5-8
j_gene: TRBJ1-5
abundance: -
CDR3nt: TGTGCCAGCAGCTTTGGAGGTTTCCAGCCCCAGCATTTT
CDR3aa: CASSFGGFQPQHF

d_gene: TRBD1
len: 13
v_gene: TRBV10-2
j_gene: TRBJ1-2
abundance: -
CDR3nt: TGCGCCTGCTGGACAGGGAAGGAGTATGGCTACACCTTC
CDR3aa: CACWTGKEYGYTF

d_gene: TRBD1
len: 14
v_gene: TRBV28
j_gene: TRBJ2-7
abundance: -
CDR3nt: TGTGCCAGCAGAACAGGACAGGGGGTTTTCGAGCAGTACTTC
CDR3aa: CASRTGQGVFEQYF

d_gene: -
len: 12
v_gene: TRBV12-3/TRBV12-4
j_gene: TRBJ2-7
abundance: -
CDR3nt: TGTGCCAGCAGTTTATCCCTCCTCGAGCAGTACTTC
CDR3aa: CASSLSLLEQYF

d_gene: TRBD1
len: 16
v_gene: TRBV4-2
j_gene: TRBJ2-1
abundance: -
CDR3nt: TGTGCCAGCAGCCAAGATAGTTCACAGGGGCTGAATGAGCAGTTCTTC
CDR3aa: CASSQDSSQGLNEQFF

d_gene: -
len: 14
v_gene: TRBV15
j_gene: TRBJ1-5
abundance: -
CDR3nt: TGTGCCACCAGCCAGGAAAAGGATCCTTGGCCCCAGCATTTT
CDR3aa: CATSQEKDPWPQHF

d_gene: -
len: 15
v_gene: TRBV12-5
j_gene: TRBJ1-6
abundance: -
CDR3nt: TGTGCTAGTGGTCTCGGAGGGTCCTATAATTCACCCCTCCACTTT
CDR3aa: CASGLGGSYNSPLHF

d_gene: -
len: 15
v_gene: TRBV18
j_gene: TRBJ1-5
abundance: -
CDR3nt: TGTGCCAGCTCACCATCAGAGGGAAGCAATCAGCCCCAGCATTTT
CDR3aa: CASSPSEGSNQPQHF

d_gene: -
len: 13
v_gene: TRBV7-2
j_gene: TRBJ2-5
abundance: -
CDR3nt: TGTGCCAGCGCTCCGACACGACAAGAGACCCAGTACTTC
CDR3aa: CASAPTRQETQYF

d_gene: -
len: 17
v_gene: TRBV4-1
j_gene: TRBJ1-4
abundance: -
CDR3nt: TGCGCCAGCAGCCAAGATGCGGCTAGGAGGGCGGTAGGAAAACTGTTTTTT
CDR3aa: CASSQDAARRAVGKLFF

d_gene: TRBD1
len: 13
v_gene: TRBV5-6
j_gene: TRBJ1-2
abundance: -
CDR3nt: TGTGCCAGCAGCCGAGGGACAGGGGATGGCTACACCTTC
CDR3aa: CASSRGTGDGYTF

d_gene: TRBD1
len: 15
v_gene: TRBV5-1
j_gene: TRBJ1-1
abundance: -
CDR3nt: TGCGCCAGCAGCATCCGACAGGGGGACAACACTGAAGCTTTCTTT
CDR3aa: CASSIRQGDNTEAFF

d_gene: -
len: 14
v_gene: TRBV7-9
j_gene: TRBJ1-1
abundance: -
CDR3nt: TGTGCCAGCAGCAACCGGGAGGGGAACACTGAAGCTTTCTTT
CDR3aa: CASSNREGNTEAFF

d_gene: TRBD1
len: 14
v_gene: TRBV10-3
j_gene: TRBJ1-1
abundance: -
CDR3nt: TGTGCCAATTCCAGGGAAACAGGGGGCACTGAAGCTTTCTTT
CDR3aa: CANSRETGGTEAFF

d_gene: -
len: 13
v_gene: TRBV12-3/TRBV12-4
j_gene: TRBJ2-5
abundance: once
CDR3nt: TGTGCCAGCCTTGGGAGGTATCAAGAGACCCAGTACTTC
CDR3aa: CASLGRYQETQYF

d_gene: TRBD1
len: 16
v_gene: TRBV6-5
j_gene: TRBJ2-1
abundance: once
CDR3nt: TGTGCCAGCAGTTACGCAGGGGGCGCCCCTTACAATGAGCAGTTCTTC
CDR3aa: CASSYAGGAPYNEQFF

d_gene: -
len: 14
v_gene: TRBV6-5
j_gene: TRBJ2-7
abundance: -
CDR3nt: TGTGCCAGCAGCCATAAGGGGGGGGCCTACGAGCAGTACTTC
CDR3aa: CASSHKGGAYEQYF

d_gene: TRBD2
len: 15
v_gene: TRBV11-2
j_gene: TRBJ2-5
abundance: -
CDR3nt: TGTGCCAGCAGCTCTACTAGCGGGAGACGGGAGACCCAGTACTTC
CDR3aa: CASSSTSGRRETQYF

d_gene: TRBD1
len: 15
v_gene: TRBV5-4
j_gene: TRBJ1-2
abundance: -
CDR3nt: TGTGCCAGCAGCCGTCCTGACAGGGGGGGGGCCGGCTACACCTTC
CDR3aa: CASSRPDRGGAGYTF

d_gene: -
len: 15
v_gene: TRBV30
j_gene: TRBJ1-3
abundance: few
CDR3nt: TGTGCCTGGGTCCCTTTGGGGGGTTCTCGAAACACCATATATTTT
CDR3aa: CAWVPLGGSRNTIYF

d_gene: -
len: 13
v_gene: TRBV18
j_gene: TRBJ1-1
abundance: -
CDR3nt: TGTGCCAGCTCACCAGTCATGAACACTGAAGCTTTCTTT
CDR3aa: CASSPVMNTEAFF

d_gene: -
len: 15
v_gene: TRBV28
j_gene: TRBJ1-1
abundance: -
CDR3nt: TGTGCCAGCAGTGCTCTAGTTGGCGCGAACACTGAAGCTTTCTTT
CDR3aa: CASSALVGANTEAFF

d_gene: -
len: 12
v_gene: TRBV2
j_gene: TRBJ1-2
abundance: -
CDR3nt: TGTGCCAGCAGGCAGGGTCGAGTTGGCTACACCTTC
CDR3aa: CASRQGRVGYTF

d_gene: -
len: 13
v_gene: TRBV27
j_gene: TRBJ1-6
abundance: -
CDR3nt: TGTGCCAGCAGTTTTAGAAATAATTCACCCCTCCACTTT
CDR3aa: CASSFRNNSPLHF

d_gene: TRBD1
len: 15
v_gene: TRBV6-6
j_gene: TRBJ1-5
abundance: -
CDR3nt: TGTGCCAGCAGGCCTACAGGGGAAAGGGGTCAGCCCCAGCATTTT
CDR3aa: CASRPTGERGQPQHF

d_gene: -
len: 13
v_gene: TRBV13
j_gene: TRBJ2-3
abundance: -
CDR3nt: TGTGCCAGCAGCTGGACAGCCACAGATACGCAGTATTTT
CDR3aa: CASSWTATDTQYF

d_gene: -
len: 16
v_gene: TRBV5-1
j_gene: TRBJ2-6
abundance: -
CDR3nt: TGCGCCAGCAGCCCCGGACAGTTCTCTGGGGCCAACGTCCTGACTTTC
CDR3aa: CASSPGQFSGANVLTF

d_gene: -
len: 15
v_gene: TRBV5-1
j_gene: TRBJ2-2
abundance: -
CDR3nt: TGCGCCAGCAGCTTGCTCCCGGCGAACACCGGGGAGCTGTTTTTT
CDR3aa: CASSLLPANTGELFF

d_gene: TRBD1
len: 15
v_gene: TRBV5-1
j_gene: TRBJ1-3
abundance: -
CDR3nt: TGCGCCAGCAGCACCGCCGGGACAGGAGGAAACACCATATATTTT
CDR3aa: CASSTAGTGGNTIYF

d_gene: -
len: 15
v_gene: TRBV5-1
j_gene: TRBJ1-2
abundance: -
CDR3nt: TGCGCCAGCAGTAGGGGTCTTATGGCATCGGGTGGCTACACCTTC
CDR3aa: CASSRGLMASGGYTF

d_gene: -
len: 15
v_gene: TRBV30
j_gene: TRBJ1-3
abundance: -
CDR3nt: TGTGCCTGGAGCGGTAAAACAGGGTCTGGAAACACCATATATTTT
CDR3aa: CAWSGKTGSGNTIYF

d_gene: -
len: 13
v_gene: TRBV7-3
j_gene: TRBJ2-2
abundance: -
CDR3nt: TGTGCCAGCAGCTTACAGCGTACCGGGGAGCTGTTTTTT
CDR3aa: CASSLQRTGELFF

d_gene: -
len: 14
v_gene: TRBV5-1
j_gene: TRBJ2-5
abundance: once
CDR3nt: TGCGCCAGCAGCCCCCTAGCACAGCAAGAGACCCAGTACTTC
CDR3aa: CASSPLAQQETQYF

d_gene: -
len: 13
v_gene: TRBV11-3
j_gene: TRBJ1-1
abundance: -
CDR3nt: TGTGCCAGCAGCTCACTAGGGAGAACTGAAGCTTTCTTT
CDR3aa: CASSSLGRTEAFF

d_gene: -
len: 14
v_gene: TRBV6-5
j_gene: TRBJ2-7
abundance: -
CDR3nt: TGTGCCAGCAGTAGAACAGGGAGCTCCTACGAGCAGTACTTC
CDR3aa: CASSRTGSSYEQYF

d_gene: -
len: 17
v_gene: TRBV7-3
j_gene: TRBJ2-2
abundance: -
CDR3nt: TGTGCCAGCAGCATTGGCCCCCCAGTTACGAACACCGGGGAGCTGTTTTTT
CDR3aa: CASSIGPPVTNTGELFF

d_gene: -
len: 15
v_gene: TRBV4-3
j_gene: TRBJ1-4
abundance: -
CDR3nt: TGCGCCAGCAGCCAAGATTCGAGGGCGTACGAAAAACTGTTTTTT
CDR3aa: CASSQDSRAYEKLFF

d_gene: TRBD1
len: 14
v_gene: TRBV15
j_gene: TRBJ1-2
abundance: -
CDR3nt: TGTGCCACCAGCAGAGATCTGGGGCAGGGGGCCTACACCTTC
CDR3aa: CATSRDLGQGAYTF

d_gene: TRBD2
len: 16
v_gene: TRBV7-2
j_gene: TRBJ2-7
abundance: -
CDR3nt: TGTGCCAGCAGCTCGCTGGGGTGGGCGGGAGCTTACGAGCAGTACTTC
CDR3aa: CASSSLGWAGAYEQYF

d_gene: -
len: 16
v_gene: TRBV18
j_gene: TRBJ1-1
abundance: -
CDR3nt: TGTGCCAGCTCACCGATGTATCGGGGGGCTGGTACTGAAGCTTTCTTT
CDR3aa: CASSPMYRGAGTEAFF

d_gene: TRBD2
len: 19
v_gene: TRBV7-2
j_gene: TRBJ2-3
abundance: -
CDR3nt: TGTGCCAGCAGCTTACTCGTGGCTAGCGGGAGATTGAGCACAGATACGCAGTATTTT
CDR3aa: CASSLLVASGRLSTDTQYF

d_gene: TRBD2
len: 14
v_gene: TRBV9
j_gene: TRBJ2-5
abundance: -
CDR3nt: TGTGCCAGCAGCCGTAGCGGGAGCGGAGAGACCCAGTACTTC
CDR3aa: CASSRSGSGETQYF

d_gene: TRBD1
len: 14
v_gene: TRBV7-9
j_gene: TRBJ1-6
abundance: -
CDR3nt: TGTGCCAGCAGCCGGGACAGTTATAATTCACCCCTCCACTTT
CDR3aa: CASSRDSYNSPLHF

d_gene: -
len: 15
v_gene: TRBV5-1
j_gene: TRBJ2-7
abundance: -
CDR3nt: TGCGCCAGCAGCTTGGCCATGGGGGCGGGCTACGAGCAGTACTTC
CDR3aa: CASSLAMGAGYEQYF

d_gene: TRBD1
len: 16
v_gene: TRBV5-6
j_gene: TRBJ1-2
abundance: -
CDR3nt: TGTGCCAGCAGCGCGCGCTTACAGGGGTCGGGCTATGGCTACACCTTC
CDR3aa: CASSARLQGSGYGYTF

d_gene: -
len: 11
v_gene: TRBV27
j_gene: TRBJ1-2
abundance: -
CDR3nt: TGTGCCAGCAGAACGAACTCTGGCTACACCTTC
CDR3aa: CASRTNSGYTF

d_gene: -
len: 12
v_gene: TRBV7-2
j_gene: TRBJ1-1
abundance: -
CDR3nt: TGTGCCAGCAGCCCACACAACACTGAAGCTTTCTTT
CDR3aa: CASSPHNTEAFF

d_gene: -
len: 14
v_gene: TRBV27
j_gene: TRBJ1-1
abundance: -
CDR3nt: TGTGCCAGCAGTCTCCAGGGGTTGAACACTGAAGCTTTCTTT
CDR3aa: CASSLQGLNTEAFF

d_gene: -
len: 14
v_gene: TRBV9
j_gene: TRBJ1-2
abundance: -
CDR3nt: TGTGCCAGCAGCGTAGCACAGCATAACTATGGCTACACCTTC
CDR3aa: CASSVAQHNYGYTF

d_gene: -
len: 13
v_gene: TRBV20-1
j_gene: TRBJ1-1
abundance: -
CDR3nt: TGCAGTGCTAGTCGGGGTGTGGGCACTGAAGCTTTCTTT
CDR3aa: CSASRGVGTEAFF

d_gene: TRBD2
len: 15
v_gene: TRBV7-2
j_gene: TRBJ2-1
abundance: -
CDR3nt: TGTGCCAGCAGCTATGGCGGTAGCGGGAGCTATGAGCAGTTCTTC
CDR3aa: CASSYGGSGSYEQFF

d_gene: TRBD2
len: 15
v_gene: TRBV10-3
j_gene: TRBJ2-2
abundance: -
CDR3nt: TGTGCCATCAGTGAACTAGCGGGAGGTGTCGGGGAGCTGTTTTTT
CDR3aa: CAISELAGGVGELFF

d_gene: -
len: 14
v_gene: TRBV19
j_gene: TRBJ1-1
abundance: once
CDR3nt: TGTGCCAGTAGTAAGACAGGAGTGAACACTGAAGCTTTCTTT
CDR3aa: CASSKTGVNTEAFF

d_gene: TRBD2
len: 16
v_gene: TRBV5-1
j_gene: TRBJ2-1
abundance: -
CDR3nt: TGCGCCAGCAGCTTGGTGCTAGCGGTATCCTACAATGAGCAGTTCTTC
CDR3aa: CASSLVLAVSYNEQFF